A single sample is the source of the 20 T cell receptor beta chains below, sequenced in a study of blood T cells in healthy people across ages. For the second PCR, which ran for roughly 6 to 11 cycles, a sample-barcoded 5' primer and a J-beta primer mix were used. MiXCR, applied by TCRdb to the 5' RACE reads, yields one record per CDR3 protein. The sample yields 600,000 to 800,000 distinct CDR3 sequences, roughly 21% seen once. The sample consisted of blood. The source of these receptors is a man in his sixties or seventies in good health.

This sequence joins TRBV3-1 and TRBJ2-5; D unresolved. The J call may be in error: the DNA end matches TRBJ2-7 better. Per germline, CDR1 LGHDT and CDR2 YNNKEL (reference sequence). This CDR3 is 15 amino acids long. The CDR3 is CASSQALGRSYEQYF. CDR3 DNA sequence: TGTGCCAGCAGCCAAGCTCTAGGGCGCTCCTACGAGCAGTACTTC.

This clonotype came up many times. The J gene is TRBJ1-2, the V gene TRBV27; tentatively, D is TRBD1 (5 bases). V gave up 2 bases and J gave up 0 bases, with 7 bases separating them. The CDR3 covers 14 residues. CDR1 and CDR2 (germline): MNHEY, SMNVEV (reference sequence). The CDR3 sequence is CASSLRGANYGYTF. CDR3 nucleotides: TGTGCCAGCAGTTTAAGGGGAGCTAACTATGGCTACACCTTC.

Written as DNA, the CDR3 is TGTGCCATCAGTGCGACAGATAGCAATCAGCCCCAGCATTTT. It translates to CAISATDSNQPQHF. The chain combines TRBV10-3 with TRBJ1-5; maybe TRBD1 (5 bases). In germline, CDR1 is ENHRY, CDR2 SYGVKD. The CDR3 sequence is 14 residues long. Deletions cut 4 bases from V and 0 bases from J, with 7 bases between.

In its sample, this clonotype was seen a few times. The rearrangement uses TRBV29-1 and TRBJ1-3; possible D gene TRBD1, 5 bases. Germline CDR1 and CDR2: SQVTM and ANQGSEA. V lost 6 bases and J 9 bases, leaving 18 bases between the germline ends. There are 13 residues in the CDR3. The CDR3, as DNA: TGCAGCGTCCGCGGCGGGGGTATCGGCACCATATATTTT. It is translated as CSVRGGGIGTIYF.

This chain uses TRBV11-2 with TRBJ2-3; 8 bases agree with TRBD1. The CDR3 sequence is 16 residues long. The V gene end was trimmed by 1 base and the J gene end by 2 bases; junction bases not matched to a gene: 5. CDR1 is SGHAT and CDR2 is FQNNGV in the germline V gene. The CDR3 region has the DNA TGTGCCAGCAGCTTAGGAGGGACAGGACCCACAGATACGCAGTATTTT. This gives the protein CASSLGGTGPTDTQYF. The whole variable domain, remainder taken from reference TRBV11-2 and TRBJ2-3, is EAGVAQSPRYKIIEKRQSVAFWCNPISGHATLYWYQQILGQGPKLLIQFQNNGVVDDSQLPKDRFSAERLKGVDSTLKIQPAKLEDSAVYLCASSLGGTGPTDTQYFGPGTRLTVL.

The rearrangement uses TRBV13 and TRBJ2-1; TRBD2 agrees at 10 bases. With 5 bases clipped from V and 0 bases from J, the junction kept 7 bases outside the gene matches. The CDR3 covers 17 residues. Germline values: CDR1 PRHDT, CDR2 FYEKMQ (reference sequence). The CDR3 DNA is TGTGCCAGCAGCCCTAGGACTAGCGGACGCTCCTACAATGAGCAGTTCTTC. It encodes CASSPRTSGRSYNEQFF.

In its sample, this clonotype was seen a few times. This chain connects TRBV2 to TRBJ2-2; the D gene could be TRBD1 or TRBD2 (5 bases each). V dropped 5 bases and J dropped 2 bases, with 9 bases sitting between them. CDR1 is SNHLY, CDR2 FYNNEI, per germline. The CDR3 totals 14 residues. CDR3 DNA sequence: TGTGCCAGCAGTCACGGGACCAACACCGGGGAGCTGTTTTTT. It translates to CASSHGTNTGELFF. Filled out from reference TRBV2 and TRBJ2-2, the complete variable domain reads EPEVTQTPSHQVTQMGQEVILRCVPISNHLYFYWYRQILGQKVEFLVSFYNNEISEKSEIFDDQFSVERPDGSNFTLKIRSTKLEDSAMYFCASSHGTNTGELFFGEGSRLTVL.

The chain couples TRBV12-3 or TRBV12-4 to TRBJ2-1; TRBD1 agrees at 8 bases. The CDR3 spans 14 residues. The V gene end was trimmed by 8 bases and the J gene end by 6 bases; junction bases not matched to a gene: 9. CDR3 protein: CASLTGEHGNEQFF. CDR3 coding DNA: TGTGCCAGCCTGACAGGGGAACATGGCAATGAGCAGTTCTTC.

V is TRBV28 and J is TRBJ2-2; no clear D gene. This CDR3 spans 13 amino acids. Deletions cut 6 bases from V and 3 bases from J, with 8 bases between. CDR1 and CDR2 from the germline V gene are MDHEN and SYDVKM. For the CDR3, the DNA is TGTGCCAGCAGATACACATACACCGGGGAGCTGTTTTTT. This encodes CASRYTYTGELFF.

As DNA, the CDR3 is TGTGCCAGCATTCTCGGGACAAGGGGCCCTAGCACAGATACGCAGTATTTT. This encodes CASILGTRGPSTDTQYF. The genes are TRBV28 and TRBJ2-3, with a weak D call TRBD1 (6 bases). The CDR3 totals 17 residues. The ends were cut back, 7 bases at V and 0 bases at J, with 20 bases in the middle. Germline V gene sequence: CDR1 MDHEN, CDR2 SYDVKM.

The chain is built from TRBV3-1 and TRBJ2-7; D call uncertain. Trimming left V 0 bases short and J 2 bases short, with 11 bases between. Germline CDR1 and CDR2: LGHDT and YNNKEL (reference sequence). The CDR3 extends over 15 amino acids. CDR3 sequence: CASSQDLADPYEQYF. CDR3 nucleotides: TGTGCCAGCAGCCAAGATCTTGCGGACCCCTACGAGCAGTACTTC.

This clonotype was detected only once. The chain couples TRBV2 to TRBJ2-5; 9 positions match TRBD2. Gene TRBJ2-7 matches the end of the DNA better, so the J call may be wrong. CDR3 size: 14 residues. Germline lookup yields CDR1 SNHLY and CDR2 FYNNEI. CDR3 amino acids: CASSGREGPYEQYF. CDR3 coding DNA: TGTGCCAGCAGTGGGCGGGAGGGCCCCTACGAGCAGTACTTC.

This rearrangement joins TRBV6-5 to TRBJ1-2, with D perhaps matching TRBD1 (6 bases). CDR3 length: 14 residues. Germline CDR1 is MNHEY and CDR2 is SVGAGI. The V end was cut by 6 bases, the J end by 0 bases, with 11 bases between. In nucleotides, the CDR3 is TGTGCCAGCAGACCGGACAGAGCTAACTATGGCTACACCTTC. Translation: CASRPDRANYGYTF.

This clonotype was detected only a few times. The rearrangement joins TRBV20-1 to TRBJ1-1, with D perhaps matching TRBD1 (5 bases). V was pared by 2 bases and J by 1 base, with 11 bases between. The CDR3 consists of 14 residues. Germline loops: CDR1 DFQATT, CDR2 SNEGSKA (reference sequence). The CDR3 DNA sequence: TGCAGTGCTAGATCCGACAGTTCGAACACTGAAGCTTTCTTT. Its translation: CSARSDSSNTEAFF.

The chain joins TRBV5-1 to TRBJ2-7; 11 nucleotides line up with TRBD1. Germline CDR1 is SGHRS and CDR2 is YFSETQ. Trimming removed 2 bases from V and 2 bases from J; junction bases left unmatched: 3. The length of the CDR3 is 15 residues. In DNA, the CDR3 is TGCGCCAGCAGCTTACCGGGACAGGGGGCCTACGAGCAGTACTTC. It is translated as CASSLPGQGAYEQYF.

The V gene is TRBV7-9, the J gene TRBJ2-1; D remains unclear. This CDR3 spans 15 amino acids. V gave up 1 base and J gave up 4 bases, with 11 bases separating them. Germline CDR1 and CDR2: SEHNR and FQNEAQ (reference sequence). The CDR3 here is CASSLDLGFYNEQFF. The CDR3 coding sequence is TGTGCCAGCAGCTTAGACCTGGGTTTTTACAATGAGCAGTTCTTC. The full variable domain, rest sourced from reference TRBV7-9 and TRBJ2-1, is DTGVSQNPRHKITKRGQNVTFRCDPISEHNRLYWYRQTLGQGPEFLTYFQNEAQLEKSRLLSDRFSAERPKGSFSTLEIQRTEQGDSAMYLCASSLDLGFYNEQFFGPGTRLTVL.

This chain links TRBV12-5 with TRBJ2-5; 14 bases map to TRBD2. The assigned J gene may be wrong: the sequence end matches TRBJ2-1 better. Germline loops: CDR1 LGHNT, CDR2 FRNRAP. This CDR3 spans 16 amino acids. The CDR3 DNA reads as TGTGCTAGTTCCCTGGAGGGGGGACTAGCGGGAGATGAGCAGTTCTTC. It codes for CASSLEGGLAGDEQFF.

This clonotype came up many times. This chain connects TRBV15 to TRBJ2-5; TRBD1 aligns across 8 bases. Trimming at V came to 0 bases and at J to 3 bases, leaving 3 bases not matched to a gene. This CDR3 region has 15 residues. Germline CDR1 and CDR2: LNHNV and YYDKDF (reference sequence). CDR3 sequence (DNA): TGTGCCACCAGCAGAGATACAGGGGGTAAAGAGACCCAGTACTTC. This gives the protein CATSRDTGGKETQYF. The whole variable domain, filled in from reference TRBV15 and TRBJ2-5, reads DAMVIQNPRYQVTQFGKPVTLSCSQTLNHNVMYWYQQKSSQAPKLLFHYYDKDFNNEADTPDNFQSRRPNTSFCFLDIRSPGLGDTAMYLCATSRDTGGKETQYFGPGTRLLVL.

Note on this clonotype: At one of its ends the junction is not consistent with the germline gene, which may arise from a read error. The chain carries TRBV18 and TRBJ1-3; D gene ambiguous. Germline loops: CDR1 KGHSH, CDR2 LQKENI. This CDR3 region has 17 residues. This chain's CDR3 is CASSPPSIQTSGNTICF. The CDR3 region has the DNA TGTGCCAGCTCACCACCTTCAATCCAGACCTCTGGAAACACCATATGTTTT.

This clonotype occurred once. V and J are TRBV29-1 and TRBJ2-3; no definite D call. Germline CDR1 is SQVTM and CDR2 is ANQGSEA. The CDR3 has 14 amino acids. Trimming removed 2 bases at V and 3 bases at J, with 12 bases between. The CDR3 reads CSVEMLGPTDTQYF. The CDR3 DNA follows: TGCAGCGTTGAAATGCTAGGTCCGACAGATACGCAGTATTTT.